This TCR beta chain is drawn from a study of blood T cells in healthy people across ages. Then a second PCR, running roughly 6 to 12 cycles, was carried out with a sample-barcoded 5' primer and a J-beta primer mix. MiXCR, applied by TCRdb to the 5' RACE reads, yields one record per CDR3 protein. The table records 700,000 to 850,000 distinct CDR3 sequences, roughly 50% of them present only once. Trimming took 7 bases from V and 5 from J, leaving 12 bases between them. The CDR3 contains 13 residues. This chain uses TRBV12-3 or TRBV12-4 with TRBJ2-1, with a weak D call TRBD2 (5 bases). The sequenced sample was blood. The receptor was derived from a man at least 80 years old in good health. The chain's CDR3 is CASIYRGNNEQFF. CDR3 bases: TGTGCCAGCATCTATCGGGGTAACAATGAGCAGTTCTTC.